This T cell receptor beta chain derives from a study of Ad26.COV2.S vaccination and SARS-CoV-2 variants. Treatment given: 19 received Ad26.COV2.S at low or high dose, single or two shots; about 5 received placebo; per-sample allocation not given. Specimens were obtained on day 63 following the first vaccine or placebo injection. Assay used: immunoSEQ multiplex PCR; TCRdb lists only in-frame clones, some missing. The table shows some 400,000 clones, with approximately 90% occurring only once. The CDR3 has 14 residues. The V end was cut by 4 bases, the J end by 0 bases, with 8 bases between. Germline CDR1 reads SGHNT; CDR2 reads YYREEE (reference sequence).

The material was peripheral blood, obtained in a trial of Ad26.COV2.S vaccine versus placebo. The sequence was obtained from a person aged 18-65 years who received the Ad26.COV2.S COVID-19 vaccine or a placebo. The V gene is TRBV5-4, the J gene TRBJ2-1; maybe TRBD2 (6 bases). CDR3 bases: TGTGCCAGCAGCGGAGGGAGCTCCTACAATGAGCAGTTCTTC. Translated: CASSGGSSYNEQFF.